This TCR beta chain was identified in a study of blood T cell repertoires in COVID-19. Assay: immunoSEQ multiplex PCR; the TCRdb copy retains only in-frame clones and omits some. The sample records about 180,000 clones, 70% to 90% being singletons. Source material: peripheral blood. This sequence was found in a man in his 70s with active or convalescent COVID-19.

The CDR3 DNA reads TGTGCCAGCTCTTCCCAGGGGATCGAGGGTAACTACACCTTC. This encodes CASSSQGIEGNYTF. The chain couples TRBV18 to TRBJ1-2; TRBD1 is a possible D gene (6 bases). V was shortened by 6 bases and J by 10 bases, with 21 bases between the two germline ends. This CDR3 contains 14 residues. In germline, CDR1 is KGHSH, CDR2 LQKENI.